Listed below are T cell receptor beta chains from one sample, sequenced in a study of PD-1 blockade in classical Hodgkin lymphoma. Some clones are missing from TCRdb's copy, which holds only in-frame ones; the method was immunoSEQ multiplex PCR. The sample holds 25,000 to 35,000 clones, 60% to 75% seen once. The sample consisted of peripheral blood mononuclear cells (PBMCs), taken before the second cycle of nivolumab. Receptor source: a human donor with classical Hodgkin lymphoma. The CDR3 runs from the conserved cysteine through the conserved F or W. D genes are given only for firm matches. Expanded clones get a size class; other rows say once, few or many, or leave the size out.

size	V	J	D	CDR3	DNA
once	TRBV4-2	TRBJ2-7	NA	CASSPDGYEQYF	TGTGCCAGCAGCCCAGACGGCTACGAGCAGTACTTC
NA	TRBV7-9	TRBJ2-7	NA	CASSFGGNGYEQYF	TGTGCCAGCAGCTTCGGTGGGAACGGGTACGAGCAGTACTTC
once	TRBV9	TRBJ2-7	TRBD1	CASSGQGAEQYF	TGTGCCAGCAGTGGACAGGGAGCAGAGCAGTACTTC
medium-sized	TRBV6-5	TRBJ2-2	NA	CASSYRESGELFF	TGTGCCAGCAGTTATAGGGAATCCGGGGAGCTGTTTTTT
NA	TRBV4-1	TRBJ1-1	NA	CASSQSAVDTEAFF	TGCGCCAGCAGCCAATCCGCTGTAGACACTGAAGCTTTCTTT
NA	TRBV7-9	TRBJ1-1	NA	CASRFGENTEAFF	TGTGCCAGCAGGTTCGGGGAGAACACTGAAGCTTTCTTT
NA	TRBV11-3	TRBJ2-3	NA	CASSFGGSTDTQYF	TGTGCCAGCAGCTTTGGGGGGAGCACAGATACGCAGTATTTT
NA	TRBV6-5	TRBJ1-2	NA	CASSFSGFSGLYGYTF	TGTGCCAGCAGTTTTTCAGGGTTTAGCGGACTCTATGGCTACACCTTC
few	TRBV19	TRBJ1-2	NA	CASSITGSRGGYTF	TGTGCCAGTAGTATAACCGGGTCGCGAGGTGGCTACACCTTC
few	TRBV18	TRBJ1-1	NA	CASSLTNQGAGETLNTEAFF	TGTGCCAGCTCTTTAACAAATCAGGGCGCCGGGGAAACCTTGAACACTGAAGCTTTCTTT
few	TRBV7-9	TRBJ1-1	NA	CASSFLSPLRSTEAFF	TGTGCCAGCAGCTTTCTCAGTCCACTGAGGAGCACTGAAGCTTTCTTT
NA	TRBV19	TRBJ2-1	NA	CASSIVGEGNEQFF	TGTGCCAGTAGTATAGTTGGGGAAGGCAATGAGCAGTTCTTC
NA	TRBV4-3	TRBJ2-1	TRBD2	CASSQEGKLAGGNEQFF	TGCGCCAGCAGCCAAGAAGGAAAGCTAGCGGGGGGAAATGAGCAGTTCTTC
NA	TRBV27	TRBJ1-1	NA	CASSLRGNPEAFF	TGTGCCAGCAGTTTAAGGGGGAACCCTGAAGCTTTCTTT
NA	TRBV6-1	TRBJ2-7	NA	CASSNRLDSGNEQYF	TGTGCCAGCAGTAATCGCTTGGACAGCGGAAACGAGCAGTACTTC
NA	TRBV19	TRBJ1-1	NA	CASSLSEGRPWGAFF	TGTGCCAGTAGCCTCTCCGAGGGCAGGCCTTGGGGAGCTTTCTTT
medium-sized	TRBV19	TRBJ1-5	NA	CASSITRNQPQHF	TGTGCCAGTAGTATTACGCGCAATCAGCCCCAGCATTTT
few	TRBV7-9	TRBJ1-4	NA	CASSLKQPLEKLFF	TGTGCCAGCAGCTTAAAACAGCCGCTCGAAAAACTGTTTTTT
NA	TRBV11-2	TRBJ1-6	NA	CASSLDGIYNSPLHF	TGTGCCAGCAGCTTAGATGGTATATATAATTCACCCCTCCACTTT
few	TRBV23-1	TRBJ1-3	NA	CASKQGRNPLFGNTIYF	TGCGCCAGCAAACAGGGCCGTAATCCGCTCTTTGGAAACACCATATATTTT
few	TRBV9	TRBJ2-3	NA	CASSVGLRTLDTQYF	TGTGCCAGCAGCGTAGGTCTCAGGACCTTGGATACGCAGTATTTT
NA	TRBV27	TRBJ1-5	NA	CASSLLGGVMGNQPQHF	TGTGCCAGCAGTTTACTGGGGGGGGTGATGGGCAATCAGCCCCAGCATTTT
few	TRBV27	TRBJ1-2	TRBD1	CASSLGTGVNYGYTF	TGTGCCAGCAGTTTGGGGACAGGGGTAAACTATGGCTACACCTTC
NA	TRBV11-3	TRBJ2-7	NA	CASSFTGSEQYF	TGTGCCAGCAGCTTTACAGGGAGCGAGCAGTACTTC
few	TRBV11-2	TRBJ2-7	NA	CASSLGPTSTLKPEQYF	TGTGCCAGCAGCTTAGGGCCGACTTCGACCCTGAAGCCCGAGCAGTACTTC
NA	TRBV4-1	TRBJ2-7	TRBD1	CASSQAGQGGYEQYF	TGCGCCAGCAGCCAAGCCGGACAGGGCGGCTACGAGCAGTACTTC
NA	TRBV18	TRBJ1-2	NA	CASSPSGSYGYTF	TGTGCCAGCTCACCTAGCGGGAGCTATGGCTACACCTTC
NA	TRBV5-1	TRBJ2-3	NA	CASSLDRASTDTQYF	TGCGCCAGCAGCTTGGACAGGGCTAGCACAGATACGCAGTATTTT
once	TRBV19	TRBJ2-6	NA	CASSAESGGLGANVLTF	TGTGCCAGTAGTGCTGAAAGTGGGGGTCTAGGGGCCAACGTCCTGACTTTC
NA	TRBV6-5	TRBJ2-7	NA	CASSYSSFSSSYEQYF	TGTGCCAGCAGTTACTCGAGTTTTTCCAGCTCCTACGAGCAGTACTTC
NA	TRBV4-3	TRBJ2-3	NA	CASSLWDSTDTQYF	TGCGCCAGCAGCCTATGGGACAGCACAGATACGCAGTATTTT
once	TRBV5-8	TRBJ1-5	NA	CASSLGAGSEPQHF	TGTGCCAGCAGCTTGGGGGCAGGGTCTGAGCCCCAGCATTTT
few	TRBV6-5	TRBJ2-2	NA	CASSYYQGNAGELFF	TGTGCCAGCAGTTACTACCAGGGGAACGCCGGGGAGCTGTTTTTT
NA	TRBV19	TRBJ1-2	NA	CASSSLMTEFYGYTF	TGTGCCAGTAGTTCCCTCATGACTGAATTCTATGGCTACACCTTC
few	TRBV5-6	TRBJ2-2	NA	CASHIGWDTGELFF	TGTGCCAGCCATATAGGCTGGGACACCGGGGAGCTGTTTTTT
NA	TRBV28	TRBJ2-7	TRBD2	CASSPDTSGGYSYEQYF	TGTGCCAGCAGTCCCGATACCAGCGGGGGGTATTCCTACGAGCAGTACTTC
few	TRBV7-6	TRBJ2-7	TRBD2	CASSLQAGRYEQYF	TGTGCCAGCAGCTTACAAGCGGGGAGATACGAGCAGTACTTC
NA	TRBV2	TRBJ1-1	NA	CASSEALGGTEAFF	TGTGCCAGCAGTGAAGCGCTGGGAGGTACTGAAGCTTTCTTT
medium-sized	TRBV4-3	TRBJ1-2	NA	CASSQATGGLYGYTF	TGCGCCAGCAGCCAAGCGACAGGAGGTCTTTATGGCTACACCTTC
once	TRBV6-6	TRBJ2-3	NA	CASSYAGLSTDTQYF	TGTGCCAGCAGTTACGCAGGACTTAGCACAGATACGCAGTATTTT
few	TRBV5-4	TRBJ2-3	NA	CASSFNGGRPDTQYF	TGTGCCAGCAGCTTCAACGGGGGCCGTCCGGATACGCAGTATTTT
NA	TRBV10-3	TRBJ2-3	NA	CAISEGTAEGTDTQYF	TGTGCCATCAGTGAGGGGACAGCGGAGGGTACAGATACGCAGTATTTT
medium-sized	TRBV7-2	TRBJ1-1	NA	CASSLGDWAVNTEAFF	TGTGCCAGCAGCTTAGGGGATTGGGCAGTGAACACTGAAGCTTTCTTT
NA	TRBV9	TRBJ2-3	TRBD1	CASSVEEGRGGRTDTQYF	TGTGCCAGCAGCGTAGAAGAAGGGAGAGGGGGCCGCACAGATACGCAGTATTTT
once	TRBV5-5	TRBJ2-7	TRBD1	CASSFSDRVDYEQYF	TGTGCCAGCAGTTTTTCAGACAGGGTGGACTACGAGCAGTACTTC
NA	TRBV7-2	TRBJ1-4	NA	CASSLLGNFEKLFF	TGTGCCAGCAGCTTACTAGGGAATTTTGAAAAACTGTTTTTT
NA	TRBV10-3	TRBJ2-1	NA	CAISEGGSYNEQFF	TGTGCCATCAGTGAAGGGGGGTCCTACAATGAGCAGTTCTTC
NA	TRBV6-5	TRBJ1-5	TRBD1	CASSPGTGLNQPQHF	TGTGCCAGCAGTCCAGGGACAGGGTTGAATCAGCCCCAGCATTTT